Listed below are T cell receptor beta chains from one sample, sequenced in a study of blood T cell repertoires in COVID-19. Measured with immunoSEQ multiplex PCR; TCRdb has only the in-frame clones, and not every one. The table records around 35,000 clones, more than 75% of them present only once. The sequenced sample consisted of peripheral blood. These receptors originate from a man aged 70 or older with acute or convalescent COVID-19. The CDR3 runs from the conserved cysteine through the conserved F or W. D genes are given only for firm matches. Size is stated for part of the rows, as once, few or many counts, or as a class when the clone is expanded.

TRBD1 | TRBJ1-2 | TRBV9 | . | CASSPLRTGPITGYGYTF | TGTGCCAGCAGCCCCCTGAGGACAGGGCCTATAACAGGCTATGGCTACACCTTC
. | TRBJ1-2 | TRBV28 | . | CASRLGPGQGRAFGYTF | TGTGCCAGCAGGTTAGGGCCAGGGCAAGGACGGGCGTTCGGCTACACCTTC
. | TRBJ1-1 | TRBV6-2/TRBV6-3 | medium-sized | CASSYSHRATEAFF | TGTGCCAGCAGTTACTCACACAGGGCCACTGAAGCTTTCTTT
. | TRBJ1-2 | TRBV27 | . | CASSGQNYGYTF | TGTGCCAGCAGCGGACAGAACTATGGCTACACCTTC
. | TRBJ1-3 | TRBV6-5 | once | CASSQGLSGNTIYF | TGTGCCAGCAGTCAGGGGCTCTCTGGAAACACCATATATTTT
TRBD1 | TRBJ1-1 | TRBV5-1 | . | CASSWGGQASEAFF | TGCGCCAGCAGCTGGGGAGGACAGGCGAGTGAAGCTTTCTTT
. | TRBJ1-2 | TRBV11-2 | . | CASSLDQAGGYTF | TGTGCCAGCAGCTTAGACCAAGCGGGAGGCTACACCTTC
TRBD1 | TRBJ1-1 | TRBV5-6 | . | CASSYGQGAKTEAFF | TGTGCCAGCAGCTACGGACAGGGGGCGAAAACTGAAGCTTTCTTT
TRBD1 | TRBJ2-7 | TRBV20-1 | . | CSRQGGYEQYF | TGCAGCAGACAGGGGGGCTACGAGCAGTACTTC
. | TRBJ2-7 | TRBV5-1 | . | CASSLVPGGSEASYEQYF | TGCGCCAGCAGCTTGGTCCCCGGGGGTAGCGAGGCCTCCTACGAGCAGTACTTC
TRBD1 | TRBJ1-1 | TRBV18 | . | CASSPAGQGGTEAFF | TGTGCCAGCTCACCGGCGGGACAGGGGGGCACTGAAGCTTTCTTT
TRBD1 | TRBJ2-3 | TRBV14 | . | CASSPPGGIVTDTQYF | TGTGCCAGCAGCCCCCCAGGGGGCATAGTCACAGATACGCAGTATTTT
. | TRBJ1-1 | TRBV28 | . | CASSGTRGTEAFF | TGTGCCAGCAGTGGGACGAGGGGGACTGAAGCTTTCTTT
. | TRBJ1-1 | TRBV6-5 | . | CASSSENEAFF | TGTGCCAGCAGTTCCGAGAATGAAGCTTTCTTT
TRBD1 | TRBJ1-4 | TRBV6-2/TRBV6-3 | . | CASSRQGPAEKLFF | TGTGCCAGCAGTCGACAGGGGCCGGCTGAAAAACTGTTTTTT
. | TRBJ2-2 | TRBV7-3 | . | CASSQGVNTGELFF | TGTGCCAGCAGCCAGGGCGTGAACACCGGGGAGCTGTTTTTT
TRBD1 | TRBJ1-1 | TRBV4-3 | once | CASSQERLDRGYTEAFF | TGCGCCAGCAGCCAAGAACGACTGGACAGGGGATACACTGAAGCTTTCTTT